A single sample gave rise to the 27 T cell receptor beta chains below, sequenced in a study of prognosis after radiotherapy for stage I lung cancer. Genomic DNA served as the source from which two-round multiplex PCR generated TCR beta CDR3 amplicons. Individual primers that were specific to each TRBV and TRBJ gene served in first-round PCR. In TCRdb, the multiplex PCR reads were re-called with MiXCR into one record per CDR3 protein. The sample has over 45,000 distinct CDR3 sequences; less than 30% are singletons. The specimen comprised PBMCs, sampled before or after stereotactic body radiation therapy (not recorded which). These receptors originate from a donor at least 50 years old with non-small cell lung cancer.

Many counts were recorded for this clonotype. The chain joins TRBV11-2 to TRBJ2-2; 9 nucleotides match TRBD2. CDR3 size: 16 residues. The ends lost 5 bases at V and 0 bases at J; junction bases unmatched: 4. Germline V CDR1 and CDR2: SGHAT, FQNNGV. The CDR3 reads CASSRGGGANTGELFF. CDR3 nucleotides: TGTGCCAGCAGCCGCGGCGGGGGGGCGAACACCGGGGAGCTGTTTTTT.

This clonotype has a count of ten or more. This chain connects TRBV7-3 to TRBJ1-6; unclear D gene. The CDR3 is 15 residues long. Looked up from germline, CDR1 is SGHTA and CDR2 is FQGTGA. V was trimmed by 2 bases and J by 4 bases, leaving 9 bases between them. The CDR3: CASSLSSGYNSPLHF. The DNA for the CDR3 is TGTGCCAGCAGCTTATCGTCGGGATATAATTCACCCCTCCACTTT.

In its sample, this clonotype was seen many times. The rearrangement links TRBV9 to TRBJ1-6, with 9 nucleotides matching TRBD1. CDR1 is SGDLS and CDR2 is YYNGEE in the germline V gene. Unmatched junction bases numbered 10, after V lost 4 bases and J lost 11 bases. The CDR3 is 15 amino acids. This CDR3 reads CASSTGGGQGTPLHF. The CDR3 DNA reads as TGTGCCAGCAGCACAGGGGGGGGACAGGGAACACCCCTCCACTTT.

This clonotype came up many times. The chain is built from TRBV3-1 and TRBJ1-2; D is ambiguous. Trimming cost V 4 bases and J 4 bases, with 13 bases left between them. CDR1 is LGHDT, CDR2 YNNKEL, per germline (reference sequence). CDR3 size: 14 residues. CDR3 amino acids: CASSRAGGGYGYTF. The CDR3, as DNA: TGTGCCAGCAGCCGGGCTGGAGGAGGCTATGGCTACACCTTC.

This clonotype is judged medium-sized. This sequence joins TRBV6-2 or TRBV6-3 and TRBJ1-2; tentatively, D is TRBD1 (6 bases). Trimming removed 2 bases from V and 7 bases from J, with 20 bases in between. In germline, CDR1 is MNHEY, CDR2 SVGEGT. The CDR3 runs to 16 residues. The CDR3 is CASSYGQGSLEFGYTF. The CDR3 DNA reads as TGTGCCAGCAGTTACGGGCAGGGGAGTCTTGAGTTTGGCTACACCTTC.

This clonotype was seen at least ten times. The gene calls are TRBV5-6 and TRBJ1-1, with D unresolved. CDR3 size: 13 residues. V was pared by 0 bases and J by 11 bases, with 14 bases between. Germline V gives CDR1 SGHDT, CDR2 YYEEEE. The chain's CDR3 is CASSLDLGVAAFF. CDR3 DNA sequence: TGTGCCAGCAGCTTGGATTTAGGAGTGGCGGCTTTCTTT.

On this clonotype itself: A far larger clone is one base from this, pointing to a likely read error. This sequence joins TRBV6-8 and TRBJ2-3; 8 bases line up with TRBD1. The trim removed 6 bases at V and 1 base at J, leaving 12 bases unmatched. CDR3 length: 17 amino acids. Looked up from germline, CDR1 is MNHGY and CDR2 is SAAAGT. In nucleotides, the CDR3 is TGTGCCAGCAGACGGATGCGGACAGGGTTGGGCACAGATACGCAGTATTTT. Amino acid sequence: CASRRMRTGLGTDTQYF.

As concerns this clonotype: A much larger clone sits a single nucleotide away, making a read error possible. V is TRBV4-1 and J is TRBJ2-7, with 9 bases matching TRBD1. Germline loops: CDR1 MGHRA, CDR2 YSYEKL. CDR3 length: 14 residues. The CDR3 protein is CASNQQGATGEQYF. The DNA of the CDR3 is TGCGCCAGCAACCAACAGGGGGCTACGGGGGAGCAGTACTTC.

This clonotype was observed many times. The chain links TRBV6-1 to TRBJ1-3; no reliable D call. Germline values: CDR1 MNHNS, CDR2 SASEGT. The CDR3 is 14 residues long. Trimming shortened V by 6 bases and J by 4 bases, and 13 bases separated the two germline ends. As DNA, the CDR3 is TGTGCCAGCAGAGACACCGCCTCGGGAAACACCATATATTTT. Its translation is CASRDTASGNTIYF.

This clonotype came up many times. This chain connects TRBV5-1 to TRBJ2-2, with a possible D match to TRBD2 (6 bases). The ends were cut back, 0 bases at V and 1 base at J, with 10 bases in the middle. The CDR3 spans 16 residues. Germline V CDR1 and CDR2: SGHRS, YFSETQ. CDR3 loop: CASSLDAGLNTGELFF. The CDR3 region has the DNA TGCGCCAGCAGCTTGGATGCGGGGCTGAACACCGGGGAGCTGTTTTTT.

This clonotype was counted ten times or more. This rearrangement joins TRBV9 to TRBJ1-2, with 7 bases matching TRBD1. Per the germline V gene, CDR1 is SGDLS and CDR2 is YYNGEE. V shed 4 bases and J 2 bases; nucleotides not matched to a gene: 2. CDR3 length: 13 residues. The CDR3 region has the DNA TGTGCCAGCAGCCCGGGACAGAACTATGGCTACACCTTC. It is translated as CASSPGQNYGYTF. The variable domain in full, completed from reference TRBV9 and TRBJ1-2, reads DSGVTQTPKHLITATGQRVTLRCSPRSGDLSVYWYQQSLDQGLQFLIQYYNGEERAKGNILERFSAQQFPDLHSELNLSSLELGDSALYFCASSPGQNYGYTFGSGTRLTVV.

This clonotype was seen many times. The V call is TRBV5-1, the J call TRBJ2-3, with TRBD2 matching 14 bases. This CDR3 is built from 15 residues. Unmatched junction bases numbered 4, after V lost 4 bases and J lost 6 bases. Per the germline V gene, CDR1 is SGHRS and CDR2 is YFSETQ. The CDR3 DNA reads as TGCGCCAGCAGCCGACTAGCGGGGGGGTCTGATACGCAGTATTTT. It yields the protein CASSRLAGGSDTQYF.

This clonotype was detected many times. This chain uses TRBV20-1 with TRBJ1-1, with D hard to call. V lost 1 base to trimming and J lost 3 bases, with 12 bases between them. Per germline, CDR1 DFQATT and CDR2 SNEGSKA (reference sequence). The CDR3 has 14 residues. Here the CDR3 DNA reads TGCAGTGCTAGAGTTTTAAGGGTTCACACTGAAGCTTTCTTT. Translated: CSARVLRVHTEAFF.

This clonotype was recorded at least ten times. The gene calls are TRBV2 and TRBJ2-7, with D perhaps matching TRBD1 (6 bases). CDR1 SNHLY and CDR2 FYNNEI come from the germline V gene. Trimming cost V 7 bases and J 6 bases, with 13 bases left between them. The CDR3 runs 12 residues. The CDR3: CASTQTGTEQYF. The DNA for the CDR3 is TGTGCCAGCACCCAAACAGGGACCGAGCAGTACTTC.

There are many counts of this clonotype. The CDR3 nucleotides read TGTGCCAGCAGCTTTGGGGCCACGGCTGCTTCACCCCTCCACTTT. Translated, it gives CASSFGATAASPLHF. The chain employs TRBV5-6 and TRBJ1-6; D perhaps matches TRBD1 (5 bases). CDR1 and CDR2 from the germline V gene are SGHDT and YYEEEE. Trimming removed 2 bases at V and 9 bases at J, with 15 bases between. The CDR3 loop spans 15 amino acids. Variable domain in full (rest from reference TRBV5-6 and TRBJ1-6): DAGVTQSPTHLIKTRGQQVTLRCSPKSGHDTVSWYQQALGQGPQFIFQYYEEEERQRGNFPDRFSGHQFPNYSSELNVNALLLGDSALYLCASSFGATAASPLHFGNGTRLTVT.

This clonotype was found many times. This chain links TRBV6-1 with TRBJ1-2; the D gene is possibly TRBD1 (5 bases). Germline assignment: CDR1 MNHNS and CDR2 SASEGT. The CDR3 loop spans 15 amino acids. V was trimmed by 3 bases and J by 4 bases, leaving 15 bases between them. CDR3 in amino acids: CASSDGGSFGYGYTF. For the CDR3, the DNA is TGTGCCAGCAGTGATGGGGGGTCATTCGGCTATGGCTACACCTTC.

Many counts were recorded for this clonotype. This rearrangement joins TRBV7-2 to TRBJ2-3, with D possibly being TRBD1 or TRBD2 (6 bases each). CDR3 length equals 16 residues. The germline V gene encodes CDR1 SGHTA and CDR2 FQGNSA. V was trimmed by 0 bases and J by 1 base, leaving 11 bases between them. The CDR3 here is CASSLAGGGGTDTQYF. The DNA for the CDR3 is TGTGCCAGCAGCTTAGCGGGGGGCGGCGGCACAGATACGCAGTATTTT. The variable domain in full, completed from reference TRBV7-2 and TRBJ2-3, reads GAGVSQSPSNKVTEKGKDVELRCDPISGHTALYWYRQSLGQGLEFLIYFQGNSAPDKSGLPSDRFSAERTGGSVSTLTIQRTQQEDSAVYLCASSLAGGGGTDTQYFGPGTRLTVL.

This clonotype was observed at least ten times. This CDR3 reads CASSLGGTTGAPQDRAEQYF. For the CDR3, the DNA is TGTGCCAGCAGCTTAGGTGGTACGACAGGGGCGCCCCAAGACCGGGCCGAGCAGTACTTC. The V gene is TRBV11-3, the J gene TRBJ2-7, with 8 bases fitting TRBD1. In germline, CDR1 is SGHNT, CDR2 YENEEA. The CDR3 contains 20 residues. J was trimmed by 6 bases and V by 1 base; bases with no gene match: 23. Supplemented by reference TRBV11-3 and TRBJ2-7, the full variable domain reads EAGVVQSPRYKIIEKKQPVAFWCNPISGHNTLYWYLQNLGQGPELLIRYENEEAVDDSQLPKDRFSAERLKGVDSTLKIQPAELGDSAVYLCASSLGGTTGAPQDRAEQYFGPGTRLTVT.

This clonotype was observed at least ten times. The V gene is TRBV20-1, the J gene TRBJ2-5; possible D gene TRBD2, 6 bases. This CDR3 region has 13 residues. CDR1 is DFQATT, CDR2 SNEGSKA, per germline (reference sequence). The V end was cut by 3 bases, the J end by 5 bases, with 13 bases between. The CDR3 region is CSARAAGGETQYF. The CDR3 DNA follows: TGCAGTGCTAGGGCGGCTGGAGGGGAGACCCAGTACTTC.

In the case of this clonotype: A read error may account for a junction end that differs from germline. CDR3 sequence reads: CVSSYSKAGELNTEAFF. Written as DNA, the CDR3 is TGTGTCAGCAGTTACTCGAAGGCTGGGGAGTTGAACACTGAAGCTTTCTTT. This chain connects TRBV6-5 to TRBJ1-1; D gene uncertain. CDR1 MNHEY and CDR2 SVGAGI come from the germline V gene. The CDR3 is 17 amino acids.

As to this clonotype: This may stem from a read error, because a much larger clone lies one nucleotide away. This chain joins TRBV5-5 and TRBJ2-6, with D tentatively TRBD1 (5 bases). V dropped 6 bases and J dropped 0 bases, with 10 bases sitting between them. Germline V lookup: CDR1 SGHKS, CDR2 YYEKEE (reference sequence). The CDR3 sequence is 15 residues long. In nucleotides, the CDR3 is TGTGCCAGCATCACGACAGTCTCTGGGGCCAACGTCCTGACTTTC. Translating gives CASITTVSGANVLTF.

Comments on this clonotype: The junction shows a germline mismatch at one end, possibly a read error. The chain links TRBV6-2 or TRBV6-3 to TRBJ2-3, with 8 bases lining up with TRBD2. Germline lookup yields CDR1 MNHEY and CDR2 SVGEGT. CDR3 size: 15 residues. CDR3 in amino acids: CASSSGGVSTDTQYF. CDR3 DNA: TGTGCCAGCAGTAGCGGGGGAGTTAGCACTGATACGCAGTATTTT.

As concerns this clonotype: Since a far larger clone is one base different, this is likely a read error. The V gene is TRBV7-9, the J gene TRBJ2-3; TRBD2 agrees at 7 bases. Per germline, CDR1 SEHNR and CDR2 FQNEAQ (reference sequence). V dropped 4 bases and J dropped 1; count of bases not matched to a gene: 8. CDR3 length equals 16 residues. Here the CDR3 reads CASSWTRLSGTDTQYF. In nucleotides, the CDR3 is TGTGCCAGCAGCTGGACTAGACTATCGGGCACAGATACGCAGTATTTT.

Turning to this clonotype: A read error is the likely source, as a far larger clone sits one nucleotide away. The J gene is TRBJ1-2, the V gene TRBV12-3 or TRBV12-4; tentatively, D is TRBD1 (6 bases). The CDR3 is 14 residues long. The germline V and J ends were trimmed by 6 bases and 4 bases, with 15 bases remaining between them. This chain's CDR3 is CASSRQGHRYGYTF. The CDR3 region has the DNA TGTGCCAGCAGCAGGCAGGGACATCGCTATGGCTACACCTTC.

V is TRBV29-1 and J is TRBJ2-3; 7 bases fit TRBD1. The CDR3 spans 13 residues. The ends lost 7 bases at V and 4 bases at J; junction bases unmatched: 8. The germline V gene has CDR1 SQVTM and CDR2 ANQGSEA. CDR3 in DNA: TGCAGCGCCGTCCCCCAGGGGGCAGATACGCAGTATTTT. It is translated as CSAVPQGADTQYF.

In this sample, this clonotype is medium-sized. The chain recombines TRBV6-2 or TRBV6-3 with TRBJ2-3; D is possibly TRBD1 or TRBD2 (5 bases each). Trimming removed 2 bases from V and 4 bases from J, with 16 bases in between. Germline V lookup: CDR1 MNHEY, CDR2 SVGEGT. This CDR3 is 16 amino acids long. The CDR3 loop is CASSYRDASVPDTQYF. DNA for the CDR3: TGTGCCAGCAGTTACCGGGACGCCTCGGTCCCAGATACGCAGTATTTT.

As DNA, the CDR3 is TGTGCCAGCTGGCGCGGGGGACTAGCATGGGGGAATGAGCAGTTCTTC. This sequence encodes CASWRGGLAWGNEQFF. V and J are TRBV6-1 and TRBJ2-1, with TRBD2 matching over 9 bases. The CDR3 is 16 residues long. Per the germline V gene, CDR1 is MNHNS and CDR2 is SASEGT. V lost 8 bases and J lost 7; bases outside the gene matches: 15.